These 7 T cell receptor beta chains were all obtained from the same sample, sequenced in a study of Graves' ophthalmopathy and Graves' hyperthyroidism. RNA transcripts were the source from which TCR beta CDR3 regions were amplified. First-round RT-PCR with HTBI primers preceded a second-round multiplex PCR. One entry per CDR3 protein results from TCRdb running MiXCR on the multiplex PCR reads. The sample includes 650,000 to 900,000 distinct CDR3 sequences, 40% of them seen just once. Material for sequencing was peripheral blood. These receptors all come from an adult man with Graves' ophthalmopathy.

This clonotype was observed a few times. The CDR3 is CASSLGVARRETQYF. As DNA, the CDR3 is TGTGCCAGCAGCTTAGGGGTAGCCAGGAGAGAGACCCAGTACTTC. The genes are TRBV7-9 and TRBJ2-5; no clear D. Trimming removed 1 base from V and 4 bases from J, with 13 bases in between. This CDR3 is built from 15 residues. Per the germline V gene, CDR1 is SEHNR and CDR2 is FQNEAQ (reference sequence).

The V call is TRBV29-1, the J call TRBJ2-7; 8 bases match TRBD1. With 6 bases clipped from V and 2 bases from J, the junction kept 3 bases outside the gene matches. Germline-derived CDR1 and CDR2 are SQVTM and ANQGSEA. The CDR3 contains 12 residues. The CDR3 DNA is TGCAGCGTCCTGACAGGGGCCTACGAGCAGTACTTC. This encodes CSVLTGAYEQYF.

V gene TRBV2 combines with J gene TRBJ2-5; TRBD2 agrees at 13 bases. This CDR3 comprises 18 residues. Trimming cost V 4 bases and J 2 bases; bases outside gene matches: 10. CDR1 is SNHLY and CDR2 is FYNNEI in the germline V gene. CDR3 in amino acids: CASSVGTSGARRQETQYF. CDR3 DNA sequence: TGTGCCAGCAGTGTCGGGACTAGCGGGGCCCGGCGGCAAGAGACCCAGTACTTC.

This clonotype was observed at least ten times. J is TRBJ1-2 and V is TRBV29-1; D is perhaps TRBD1 (6 bases). Germline V gene data show CDR1 as SQVTM and CDR2 as ANQGSEA. The CDR3 consists of 11 residues. Trimming cost V 8 bases and J 1 base, with 8 bases left between them. The CDR3 protein is CSWTDNYGYTF. CDR3 DNA sequence: TGCAGCTGGACAGATAACTATGGCTACACCTTC.

This clonotype was seen at least ten times. The chain carries TRBV29-1 and TRBJ2-5; D gene ambiguous. The CDR3 is made up of 12 amino acids. V dropped 3 bases and J dropped 5 bases, with 10 bases sitting between them. CDR1 is SQVTM, CDR2 ANQGSEA, per germline. Here the CDR3 DNA reads TGCAGCGTTGAGGACCCCCGTGAGACCCAGTACTTC. This encodes CSVEDPRETQYF. The whole variable domain, filled in from reference TRBV29-1 and TRBJ2-5, reads SAVISQKPSRDICQRGTSLTIQCQVDSQVTMMFWYRQQPGQSLTLIATANQGSEATYESGFVIDKFPISRPNLTFSTLTVSNMSPEDSSIYLCSVEDPRETQYFGPGTRLLVL.

V gene TRBV7-2 combines with J gene TRBJ2-5; TRBD2 is a possible D gene (6 bases). The CDR3 length is 17 residues. Looked up from germline, CDR1 is SGHTA and CDR2 is FQGNSA. The V and J ends lost 5 bases and 2 bases respectively, with 21 bases between them. DNA for the CDR3: TGTGCCAGCAGCACATACGGGGTGATGGCGGGGCAAGAGACCCAGTACTTC. Residues: CASSTYGVMAGQETQYF.

There are a few counts of this clonotype. V gene TRBV10-3 combines with J gene TRBJ2-7; TRBD2 matches 9 bases. Germline CDR1 is ENHRY and CDR2 is SYGVKD. J gave up 6 bases and V 2 bases, and 8 bases lay outside the gene matches. The CDR3 covers 15 residues. DNA for the CDR3: TGTGCCATCAGTGAGCCTAGCGGGACCCCTCTCGAGCAGTACTTC. Encoded protein: CAISEPSGTPLEQYF.